The rows below give T cell receptor beta chains drawn from one sample of a study of blood T cell repertoires in COVID-19. Assay: immunoSEQ multiplex PCR; the TCRdb copy retains only in-frame clones and omits some. The repertoire includes around 130,000 clones, around 79% of them detected once, and over 15% sits in the top ten. Sequencing was carried out using peripheral blood. Receptor source: an elderly man with acute or convalescent COVID-19. The CDR3 runs from the conserved cysteine through the conserved F or W. The D gene is left open where the match is weak. Not all rows give a size; the values are once, few, many and, for expanded clones, a class.

TRBD1	TRBJ1-1	TRBV28	.	TGTGCCAGCAGTCCAAGAGACAGGGTGTCCACTGAAGCTTTCTTT	CASSPRDRVSTEAFF
.	TRBJ1-6	TRBV9	.	TGTGCCAGCAGCGTAGAGGCAGGCCCTAATTCACCCCTCCACTTT	CASSVEAGPNSPLHF
TRBD2	TRBJ2-4	TRBV6-6	.	TGTGCCAGCAGTCCCCCTCCGGGGGGTGGCATTCAGTACTTC	CASSPPPGGGIQYF
TRBD2	TRBJ2-3	TRBV10-3	.	TGTGCCATCAGCGGGACTAGCGGGGGGGCGGCTCAGTATTTT	CAISGTSGGAAQYF
.	TRBJ1-5	TRBV5-8	.	TGTGCCAGCAGTATATCTGCGGGCGGTCAGCCCCAGCATTTT	CASSISAGGQPQHF
TRBD1	TRBJ2-1	TRBV9	.	TGTGCCAGCAGGGGAACAGGGGGCGAATTCAATGAGCAGTTCTTC	CASRGTGGEFNEQFF
TRBD1	TRBJ1-3	TRBV4-3	.	TGCGCCAGCAGCCAAGATGCAGGACAGGCTTCTGGAAACACCATATATTTT	CASSQDAGQASGNTIYF
TRBD1	TRBJ2-3	TRBV2	.	TGTGCCAGCAGCCGCTTGACAGGGGGCACAGATACGCAGTATTTT	CASSRLTGGTDTQYF
TRBD2	TRBJ2-1	TRBV5-1	.	TGCGCCAGCAGCTTGGATGGGACTACTCACAATGAGCAGTTCTTC	CASSLDGTTHNEQFF
.	TRBJ2-1	TRBV5-8	once	TGTGCCAGCAGCTTGTGGCAGACCTACAATGAGCAGTTCTTC	CASSLWQTYNEQFF
.	TRBJ2-5	TRBV5-6	.	TGTGCCAGCAGCTTGCAACAGCTACAAGAGACCCAGTACTTC	CASSLQQLQETQYF
TRBD1	TRBJ2-7	TRBV30	.	TGTGCCTGGCGCAAGACAGGGTTAACCTACGAGCAGTACTTC	CAWRKTGLTYEQYF
.	TRBJ1-1	TRBV14	.	TGTGCCAGCAGCCAAGTGAAAGGGGCAGAAGCTTTCTTT	CASSQVKGAEAFF
.	TRBJ1-2	TRBV5-6	.	TGTGCCAGCAGCTCAGGGGTCTATGGCTACACCTTC	CASSSGVYGYTF
.	TRBJ1-6	TRBV5-6	.	TGTGCCAGCAGCTTTTTGGGGGCGAACAATTCACCCCTCCACTTT	CASSFLGANNSPLHF
.	TRBJ2-5	TRBV11-2	.	TGTGCCAGCAGCTTAGGGGCTGCCACCCAGTACTTC	CASSLGAATQYF
TRBD1	TRBJ1-4	TRBV14	.	TGTGCCAGCAGCCAAGGGACAGGGGGAAAACTGTTTTTT	CASSQGTGGKLFF
.	TRBJ1-1	TRBV21-1	once	TGTGCCAGCAGCAAAAAAAACAGGGGGCGCGTTGACACTGAAGCTTTCTTT	CASSKKNRGRVDTEAFF
.	TRBJ2-7	TRBV2	few	TGTGCCAGCAGTGTCTCCTCTGGGCTCCACAGGGAATCCTACGAGCAGTACTTC	CASSVSSGLHRESYEQYF
TRBD1	TRBJ2-5	TRBV4-2	.	TGTGCCAGCAGCCCGGGGGTTTTGACAGGGGACGAGACCCAGTACTTC	CASSPGVLTGDETQYF
.	TRBJ1-6	TRBV10-2	.	TGCGCCAGCAGTGAGCCCCTGGGGCCCCCCCTCCACTTT	CASSEPLGPPLHF
.	TRBJ1-5	TRBV19	.	TGTGCCAGTAGTCCCCCCTTGCGCGGGTGGAGGAGCAATCAGCCCCAGCATTTT	CASSPPLRGWRSNQPQHF